The following is a TCR beta chain sequence with its context. This sample stems from a study of T cell changes during pregnancy in multiple sclerosis. Sequencing was performed with immunoSEQ multiplex PCR; in TCRdb, only in-frame clones are kept and a portion is missing. The sample has over 35,000 clones, 90% seen once. The CDR3 covers 13 residues. With 8 bases clipped from V and 3 bases from J, the junction kept 4 bases outside the gene matches. Germline V gives CDR1 MNHNS, CDR2 SASEGT. This TCR came from a female donor in good health, enrolled as a control in a pregnancy study. The source was CD4+ T cells from peripheral blood mononuclear cells, collected in the first trimester of pregnancy. The gene calls are TRBV6-1 and TRBJ1-3; 7 positions match TRBD1. CDR3 region: CASQQGNGNTIYF. In nucleotides, the CDR3 is TGTGCCAGCCAACAGGGGAATGGAAACACCATATATTTT.